A single sample is the source of the 30 T cell receptor beta chains below, sequenced in a study of blood T cell repertoires in COVID-19. Generated by immunoSEQ multiplex PCR, the TCRdb table keeps only in-frame clones and is missing some. The sample lists 150,000 to 250,000 clones, about 86% occurring once. Sample: PBMCs or T cells enriched from blood (not recorded which). These receptors were obtained from a man aged 40-49 years who had recovered from COVID-19.

This rearrangement joins TRBV29-1 to TRBJ2-6; TRBD1 matches 8 bases. Germline V gene sequence: CDR1 SQVTM, CDR2 ANQGSEA. There are 15 residues in the CDR3. The V and J ends lost 6 bases and 0 bases, in that order; junction bases with no gene match: 4. The CDR3: CSVAGGLSGANVLTF. The CDR3 coding sequence is TGCAGCGTGGCAGGGGGCCTCTCTGGGGCCAACGTCCTGACTTTC.

This clone was counted once. The rearrangement uses TRBV3-1 (or the pseudogene TRBV3-2) and TRBJ2-3; 10 bases align to TRBD2. J gave up 2 bases and V 4 bases, and 3 bases lay outside the gene matches. Germline V gene sequence: CDR1 LGHDT, CDR2 YNNKEL (reference sequence). The CDR3 covers 15 residues. The CDR3 coding sequence is TGTGCCAGCAGCCTAACTAGCGGGGACACAGATACGCAGTATTTT. Protein sequence: CASSLTSGDTDTQYF.

J is TRBJ2-7 and V is TRBV5-5, with TRBD1 as a possible D gene (5 bases). The germline gives CDR1 SGHKS, CDR2 YYEKEE (reference sequence). V was clipped by 0 bases and J by 1 base, with 8 bases between them. The CDR3 loop spans 14 amino acids. CDR3 bases: TGTGCCAGCAGCTTGGGCAGGGTGTCCTACGAGCAGTACTTC. As protein: CASSLGRVSYEQYF.

V is TRBV7-2 and J is TRBJ1-3; D gene uncertain. The germline CDR1 and CDR2 sequences are SGHTA and FQGNSA. V lost 5 bases and J 8 bases, leaving 19 bases between the germline ends. The CDR3 is 15 amino acids. Here the CDR3 reads CASSALFSLRDTIYF. CDR3 DNA sequence: TGTGCCAGCAGCGCCCTTTTTAGTCTTCGGGACACCATATATTTT.

The chain links TRBV4-3 to TRBJ1-1; D remains ambiguous. The CDR3 loop spans 16 amino acids. The V and J ends lost 0 bases and 4 bases respectively, with 15 bases between them. Germline V gene lookup returns CDR1 LGHNA and CDR2 YSLEER. The CDR3 sequence is CASSQDPPVSGTEAFF. The DNA for the CDR3 is TGCGCCAGCAGCCAAGATCCTCCGGTCTCGGGCACTGAAGCTTTCTTT.

The rearrangement joins TRBV5-4 to TRBJ2-3, with 13 bases identical to TRBD2. CDR3 length: 17 amino acids. With 1 base clipped from V and 3 bases from J, the junction kept 5 bases outside the gene matches. Per the germline V gene, CDR1 is SGHNT and CDR2 is YYREEE (reference sequence). The CDR3 reads CASSLTSGGAGTDTQYF. The CDR3 coding sequence is TGTGCCAGCAGCTTGACTAGCGGGGGGGCCGGGACAGATACGCAGTATTTT.

The chain joins TRBV19 to TRBJ2-7; 9 bases map to TRBD2. CDR1 is LNHDA and CDR2 is SQIVND in the germline V gene (reference sequence). CDR3 length: 15 amino acids. V lost 4 bases to trimming and J lost 6 bases; unmatched junction nucleotides: 10. The CDR3 loop reads CASSSLPRGGGEQYF. The CDR3, as DNA: TGTGCCAGTAGTAGCCTACCGCGGGGGGGCGGCGAGCAGTACTTC.

The chain links TRBV3-1 (or the pseudogene TRBV3-2) to TRBJ2-5; 12 nucleotides align to TRBD1. The trim removed 4 bases at V and 4 bases at J, leaving 4 bases unmatched. Per the germline V gene, CDR1 is LGHDT and CDR2 is YNNKEL (reference sequence). This CDR3 comprises 15 residues. CDR3 nucleotide sequence: TGTGCCAGCAGCCGAGGGACAGGGGGCGGAGAGACCCAGTACTTC. It specifies CASSRGTGGGETQYF.

This chain joins TRBV5-1 and TRBJ1-2; tentative D call: TRBD1 (5 bases). Germline CDR1 and CDR2: SGHRS and YFSETQ. With 7 bases removed from V and 6 bases from J, the gap between germline ends came to 13 bases. This CDR3 comprises 12 residues. CDR3 sequence (DNA): TGCGCCAGCGCGGGGGATGGGGATGGCTACACCTTC. The encoded protein is CASAGDGDGYTF.

This rearrangement joins TRBV28 to TRBJ1-3; D perhaps matches TRBD1 (6 bases). The V gene's germline CDR1 is MDHEN and CDR2 SYDVKM. The CDR3 is made up of 18 amino acids. Deletions cut 3 bases from V and 0 bases from J, with 18 bases between. CDR3 bases: TGTGCCAGCAGTTTGATTGACAGGCGAGGTAACTCTGGAAACACCATATATTTT. Its translation: CASSLIDRRGNSGNTIYF. Looking up the rest from reference TRBV28 and TRBJ1-3 gives the full variable domain: DVKVTQSSRYLVKRTGEKVFLECVQDMDHENMFWYRQDPGLGLRLIYFSYDVKMKEKGDIPEGYSVSREKKERFSLILESASTNQTSMYLCASSLIDRRGNSGNTIYFGEGSWLTVV.

This clone appeared a single time. The rearrangement uses TRBV4-1 and TRBJ1-2; 8 positions match TRBD1. CDR3 length equals 15 residues. V was pared by 4 bases and J by 1 base, with 5 bases of the junction left unmatched. Germline loops: CDR1 MGHRA, CDR2 YSYEKL. This CDR3 is CASSPQGAYNYGYTF. CDR3 bases: TGCGCCAGCAGCCCCCAGGGGGCGTATAACTATGGCTACACCTTC.

The chain joins TRBV6-5 to TRBJ2-5, with 8 bases aligning to TRBD1. The CDR3 length is 14 residues. The germline V gene has CDR1 MNHEY and CDR2 SVGAGI. The V and J ends lost 6 bases and 5 bases, in that order; junction bases with no gene match: 8. In DNA form, the CDR3 reads TGTGCCAGCAGCGGACAGGGTTTCGGGGAGACCCAGTACTTC. Encoded protein: CASSGQGFGETQYF.

This chain connects TRBV6-5 to TRBJ1-2, with TRBD1 as a possible D gene (5 bases). V was cut by 5 bases and J by 6 bases, with 13 bases left in between. The germline V gene has CDR1 MNHEY and CDR2 SVGAGI. This CDR3 is built from 13 residues. The CDR3 sequence: CASSTGRANGYTF. The CDR3 nucleotides read TGTGCCAGCAGTACCGGCAGGGCAAATGGCTACACCTTC.

The J gene is TRBJ1-6, the V gene TRBV19; possibly TRBD1 for D (5 bases). The CDR3 loop spans 15 amino acids. Germline loops: CDR1 LNHDA, CDR2 SQIVND (reference sequence). V shed 9 bases and J shed 9 bases, with 21 bases lying between them. The CDR3 nucleotides read TGTGCCAGCGCGGGGGAGCCAGGGCGCCCTTCACCCCTCCACTTT. It specifies CASAGEPGRPSPLHF.

This clone was seen a handful of times. The rearrangement joins TRBV7-9 to TRBJ1-3, with a tentative D call TRBD1 (5 bases). The CDR3 length is 14 residues. Germline CDR1 is SEHNR and CDR2 is FQNEAQ (reference sequence). V lost 4 bases, J lost 5 bases, and 12 bases lay in between. For the CDR3, the DNA is TGTGCCAGCAGCTCAACTAAGGGGAGAAACACCATATATTTT. Translation gives CASSSTKGRNTIYF.

On this clone itself: This sample also contains other DNA sequences that code for the same CDR3. The chain combines TRBV28 with TRBJ1-6; TRBD1 aligns across 9 bases. Germline CDR1 is MDHEN and CDR2 is SYDVKM. Trimming cost V 5 bases and J 7 bases; bases outside gene matches: 6. The CDR3 loop spans 15 amino acids. The CDR3 region is CASSGGQGINSPLHF. CDR3 in DNA: TGTGCCAGCAGTGGGGGACAGGGTATCAATTCACCCCTCCACTTT.

The rearrangement links TRBV5-5 to TRBJ1-2; tentative D call: TRBD1 (6 bases). The CDR3 totals 17 residues. Germline values: CDR1 SGHKS, CDR2 YYEKEE (reference sequence). V lost 1 base and J lost 4, with 20 bases in between. CDR3 DNA sequence: TGTGCCAGCAGCTTGATCAGTCGGCAGGGGACCAGCTATGGCTACACCTTC. Its translation: CASSLISRQGTSYGYTF. Supplemented by reference TRBV5-5 and TRBJ1-2, the full variable domain reads DAGVTQSPTHLIKTRGQQVTLRCSPISGHKSVSWYQQVLGQGPQFIFQYYEKEERGRGNFPDRFSARQFPNYSSELNVNALLLGDSALYLCASSLISRQGTSYGYTFGSGTRLTVV.

V is TRBV11-2 and J is TRBJ1-1, with 7 positions matching TRBD1. Germline V gene lookup returns CDR1 SGHAT and CDR2 FQNNGV. V dropped 6 bases and J dropped 1; count of bases not matched to a gene: 17. This CDR3 spans 18 amino acids. Here the CDR3 DNA reads TGTGCCAGCAGATGGTTGCGCGGTGGGCAGGGGGGGAACACTGAAGCTTTCTTT. Protein product: CASRWLRGGQGGNTEAFF.

The V gene is TRBV16, the J gene TRBJ2-3, with D tentatively TRBD2 (5 bases). V dropped 0 bases and J dropped 9 bases, with 10 bases sitting between them. Germline loops: CDR1 KGHSY, CDR2 FQNENV. The CDR3 runs to 13 residues. CDR3 sequence (DNA): TGTGCCAGCAGCCAATCGGGTGAGGGAACGCAGTATTTT. Amino acid sequence: CASSQSGEGTQYF. Filled out from reference TRBV16 and TRBJ2-3, the complete variable domain reads GEEVAQTPKHLVRGEGQKAKLYCAPIKGHSYVFWYQQVLKNEFKFLISFQNENVFDETGMPKERFSAKCLPNSPCSLEIQATKLEDSAVYFCASSQSGEGTQYFGPGTRLTVL.

The chain is built from TRBV20-1 and TRBJ2-5; 12 nucleotides agree with TRBD2. CDR1 is DFQATT, CDR2 SNEGSKA, per germline (reference sequence). V lost 3 bases to trimming and J lost 11 bases; unmatched junction nucleotides: 1. This CDR3 is built from 11 residues. The CDR3 loop is CSASTSGGQYF. The CDR3 DNA reads TGCAGTGCTAGTACTAGCGGGGGGCAGTACTTC.

The chain employs TRBV2 and TRBJ2-7; TRBD2 is a possible D gene (6 bases). Trimming left V 6 bases short and J 6 bases short, with 15 bases between. Germline-derived CDR1 and CDR2 are SNHLY and FYNNEI. The CDR3 runs 13 residues. CDR3 bases: TGTGCCAGCAGGGGATCCTGGAGGGTCGAGCAGTACTTC. It encodes CASRGSWRVEQYF.

V usage is TRBV19 and J usage is TRBJ1-5; TRBD1 aligns across 7 bases. J gave up 7 bases and V 0 bases, and 15 bases lay outside the gene matches. The CDR3 is made up of 18 amino acids. Germline V gives CDR1 LNHDA, CDR2 SQIVND (reference sequence). The CDR3 DNA follows: TGTGCCAGTAGTATAGACTCGTGGACAGGCACGATACTGCAGCCCCAGCATTTT. Amino acid sequence: CASSIDSWTGTILQPQHF.

The J gene is TRBJ1-4, the V gene TRBV7-9; 7 bases agree with TRBD1. The CDR3 spans 16 residues. The germline V gene has CDR1 SEHNR and CDR2 FQNEAQ (reference sequence). V shed 4 bases and J 8 bases; nucleotides not matched to a gene: 13. This CDR3 reads CASSSRRRGLGEKLFF. The CDR3 nucleotides are TGTGCCAGCAGCTCCCGGAGGAGGGGGCTAGGAGAAAAACTGTTTTTT. Combining the CDR3 with reference TRBV7-9 and TRBJ1-4 gives the whole variable domain DTGVSQNPRHKITKRGQNVTFRCDPISEHNRLYWYRQTLGQGPEFLTYFQNEAQLEKSRLLSDRFSAERPKGSFSTLEIQRTEQGDSAMYLCASSSRRRGLGEKLFFGSGTQLSVL.

The chain couples TRBV10-2 to TRBJ2-5; TRBD2 might be the D (5 bases). Germline V lookup: CDR1 WSHSY, CDR2 SAAADI. The CDR3 runs to 17 residues. Trimming pared 5 bases from V and 13 bases from J, leaving 32 bases between. CDR3 loop: CASSPESLREPKRSPYF. CDR3 DNA sequence: TGCGCCAGCAGTCCCGAGTCCCTGAGGGAGCCGAAGCGCAGTCCGTACTTC.

CDR3 nucleotides: TGTGCCAGCAGTCCCCCTAGCGGGGGGGCGGGGAATGAGCAGTTCTTC. Amino acids: CASSPPSGGAGNEQFF. The chain links TRBV6-2 or TRBV6-3 to TRBJ2-1; 12 bases fit TRBD2. The trim removed 5 bases at V and 7 bases at J, leaving 9 bases unmatched. The CDR3 runs to 16 residues. Germline loops: CDR1 MNHEY, CDR2 SVGEGT.

This clone was seen more than once but under ten times. J is TRBJ1-1 and V is TRBV2; a weak D match, TRBD1 (5 bases). Germline CDR1 and CDR2: SNHLY and FYNNEI. CDR3 length equals 14 residues. V lost 2 bases, J lost 1 base, and 8 bases lay in between. The CDR3 here is CASSERTPNTEAFF. CDR3 DNA sequence: TGTGCCAGCAGTGAAAGGACACCGAACACTGAAGCTTTCTTT.

The rearrangement uses TRBV12-3 or TRBV12-4 and TRBJ2-1, with 7 nucleotides matching TRBD2. The CDR3 covers 13 residues. V trimming: 7 bases; J trimming: 5 bases; junction bases outside the gene matches: 5. The CDR3 here is CASIGAGDNEQFF. CDR3 DNA: TGTGCCAGCATTGGGGCGGGAGACAATGAGCAGTTCTTC.

This chain connects TRBV6-1 to TRBJ1-5; 8 bases are a match to TRBD1. The CDR3 has 14 residues. V was clipped by 1 base and J by 6 bases; unmatched bases: 2. The germline CDR1 and CDR2 sequences are MNHNS and SASEGT. The CDR3: CASSEGTGGQPQHF. In DNA form, the CDR3 reads TGTGCCAGCAGTGAAGGTACAGGGGGTCAGCCCCAGCATTTT.

The gene calls are TRBV7-6 and TRBJ2-6, with D tentatively TRBD2 (5 bases). Trimming left V 2 bases short and J 1 base short, with 9 bases between. CDR3 length equals 16 residues. Germline assignment: CDR1 SGHVS and CDR2 FNYEAQ. The CDR3 nucleotides are TGTGCCAGCAGCTTACGTTCGGGATCTGGGGCCAACGTCCTGACTTTC. This translates into CASSLRSGSGANVLTF.

This rearrangement joins TRBV29-1 to TRBJ2-5, with D unclear. Germline V gene sequence: CDR1 SQVTM, CDR2 ANQGSEA. The CDR3 runs to 11 residues. V was shortened by 5 bases and J by 1 base, with 5 bases between the two germline ends. The chain's CDR3 is CSVSRQETQYF. The CDR3, as DNA: TGCAGCGTTTCGCGCCAAGAGACCCAGTACTTC.